At least ten counts were recorded for the clone carrying this T cell receptor beta chain. What it binds is unknown. Trimming stripped 1 base from V and 1 base from J, with 8 bases between. The CDR3 contains 14 residues. It was through 5'RACE template switching that TCR cDNA was made, with a universal primer site and UMIs added. From the 5' RACE reads, TCRdb called clonotypes with MiXCR, one entry per CDR3 protein. The table includes 65,000 to 70,000 distinct CDR3 sequences, approximately 5% detected once. The data were taken from a study of T cells after yellow fever vaccination. Points from the study as a whole: Post-booster samples contained most primary-vaccination clones (more than 95% CD4, roughly 88% CD8).

The source was CD4+ T cells sorted from PBMCs, collected around 16 days after the first yellow fever vaccination. V is TRBV12-3 or TRBV12-4 and J is TRBJ2-7; D remains ambiguous. This receptor was taken from a man aged 18 to 35 who received the YFV17D yellow fever vaccine. CDR3 DNA sequence: TGTGCCAGCAGTTTAGGCCCGGTTTCCTACGAGCAGTACTTC. Translated, it gives CASSLGPVSYEQYF.